The source of this TCR beta chain is a study of tumor T cells in aggressive B-cell lymphoma. The CDR3 is made up of 11 amino acids. Germline V gives CDR1 DFQATT, CDR2 SNEGSKA (reference sequence). The method was immunoSEQ multiplex PCR; TCRdb's version includes in-frame clones alone and lacks a portion of them. The sample has around 10,000 clones, about 93% seen once. The receptor was derived from an adult with diffuse large B cell lymphoma. The genes are TRBV20-1 and TRBJ1-4, with a tentative D call TRBD1 (6 bases). What was sequenced was tumor tissue. CDR3 amino acids: CAGETNEKLFF. The CDR3 DNA follows: TGCGCAGGGGAAACTAATGAAAAACTGTTTTTT.